Listed below are T cell receptor beta chains from one sample, sequenced in a study of T cell responses to AZD1222 COVID-19 vaccine. The repertoire was sequenced with immunoSEQ multiplex PCR; TCRdb's copy has only in-frame clones and lacks some. The sample includes fewer than 100,000 clones, about 88% of them seen just once. Sequences were derived from peripheral blood, sampled on day 0 of AZD1222 vaccination. Receptors originate from an adult in good health. Both conserved end residues are trimmed from each CDR3. A D gene is named only where the DNA matches it firmly.

cdr3_aa v_call d_call j_call
ASSNWSGYT TRBV9 - TRBJ1-2
ASSPRDRVVYYGYT TRBV5-6 TRBD1 TRBJ1-2
ASSTTSGSYSQY TRBV5-6 TRBD2 TRBJ2-3
ASSYGLNNSPLH TRBV6-5 - TRBJ1-6
ASSTRQGFYGYT TRBV19 - TRBJ1-2
ASSPTLRDSTYEQY TRBV18 TRBD1 TRBJ2-7
ASSYHDSPGNTIY TRBV6-2/TRBV6-3 - TRBJ1-3
ASSLGSGNREQY TRBV7-2 TRBD2 TRBJ2-7
ASSTGDSRQQY TRBV7-9 - TRBJ2-7
ASSPGTGHYGYT TRBV5-4 TRBD1 TRBJ1-2
ASSPSQGSQNSPLH TRBV18 - TRBJ1-6
ASSYGGDPSYEQY TRBV6-2/TRBV6-3 - TRBJ2-7
ASSPPGGQRATEAF TRBV18 - TRBJ1-1
AISRDHPYEQY TRBV10-3 - TRBJ2-7
AIREDSYNEQF TRBV10-3 - TRBJ2-1
ASSYAGLNTEAF TRBV6-2/TRBV6-3 - TRBJ1-1
ASIRQGSPGELF TRBV6-5 TRBD1 TRBJ2-2
ASKVPRVDGYT TRBV3-1/TRBV3-2 - TRBJ1-2
ATSGGLGNTIY TRBV14 TRBD1 TRBJ1-3
ASSLWGVNTEAF TRBV5-1 - TRBJ1-1
ASSLGGAGPLH TRBV11-2 - TRBJ1-6
ASSLGSDMNTEAF TRBV5-1 - TRBJ1-1
ASSWGQGGETQY TRBV7-2 TRBD1 TRBJ2-5
ASSLASTGTEAF TRBV7-9 - TRBJ1-1
ATTGTRNPNEQF TRBV10-3 TRBD2 TRBJ2-1
ASSLNPPNDGISGNTIY TRBV7-2 - TRBJ1-3
ATGARADTQY TRBV10-3 - TRBJ2-3